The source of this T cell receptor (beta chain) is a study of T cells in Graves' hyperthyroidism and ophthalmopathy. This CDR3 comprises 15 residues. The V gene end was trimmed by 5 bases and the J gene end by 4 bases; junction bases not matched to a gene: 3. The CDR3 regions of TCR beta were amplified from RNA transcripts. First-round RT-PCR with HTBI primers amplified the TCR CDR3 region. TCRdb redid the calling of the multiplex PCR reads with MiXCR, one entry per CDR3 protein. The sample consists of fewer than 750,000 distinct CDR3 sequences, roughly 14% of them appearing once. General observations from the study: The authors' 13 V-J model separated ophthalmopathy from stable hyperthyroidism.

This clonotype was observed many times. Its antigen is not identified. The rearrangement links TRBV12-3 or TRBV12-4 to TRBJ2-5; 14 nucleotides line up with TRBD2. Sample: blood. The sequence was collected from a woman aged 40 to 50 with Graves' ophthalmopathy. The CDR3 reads CASSAGTSGRETQYF. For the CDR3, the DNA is TGTGCCAGCAGTGCCGGGACTAGCGGGAGAGAGACCCAGTACTTC.